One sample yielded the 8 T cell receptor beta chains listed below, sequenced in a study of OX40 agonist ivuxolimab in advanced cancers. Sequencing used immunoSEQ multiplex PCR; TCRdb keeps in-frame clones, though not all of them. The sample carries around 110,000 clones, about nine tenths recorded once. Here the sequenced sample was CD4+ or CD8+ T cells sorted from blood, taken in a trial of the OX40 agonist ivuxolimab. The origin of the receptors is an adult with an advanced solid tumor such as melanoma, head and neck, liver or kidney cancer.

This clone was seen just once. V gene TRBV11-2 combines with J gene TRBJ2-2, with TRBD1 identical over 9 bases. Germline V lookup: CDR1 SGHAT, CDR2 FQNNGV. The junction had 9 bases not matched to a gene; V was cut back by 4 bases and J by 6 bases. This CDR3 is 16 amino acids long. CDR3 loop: CASSSYRGRFPGELFF. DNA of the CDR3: TGTGCCAGCAGCTCCTACAGGGGGCGCTTTCCCGGGGAGCTGTTTTTT.

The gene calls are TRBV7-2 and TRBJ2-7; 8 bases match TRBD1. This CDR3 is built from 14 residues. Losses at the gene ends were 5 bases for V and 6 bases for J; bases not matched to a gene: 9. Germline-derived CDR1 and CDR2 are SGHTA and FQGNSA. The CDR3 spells CASSRSQGEGEQYF. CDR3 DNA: TGTGCCAGCAGCCGCTCACAGGGGGAAGGCGAGCAGTACTTC.

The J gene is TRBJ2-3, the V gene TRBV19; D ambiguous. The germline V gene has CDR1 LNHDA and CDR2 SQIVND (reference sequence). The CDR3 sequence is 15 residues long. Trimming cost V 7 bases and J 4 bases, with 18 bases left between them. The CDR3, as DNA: TGTGCCAGTACCTCTGATCCCAGGTTCGCAGATACGCAGTATTTT. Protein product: CASTSDPRFADTQYF.

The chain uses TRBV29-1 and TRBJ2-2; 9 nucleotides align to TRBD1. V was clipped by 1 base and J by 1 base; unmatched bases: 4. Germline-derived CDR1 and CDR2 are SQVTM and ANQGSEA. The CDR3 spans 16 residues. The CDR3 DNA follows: TGCAGCGTTGAAGCTCGGGGACAGGGGAACACCGGGGAGCTGTTTTTT. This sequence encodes CSVEARGQGNTGELFF.

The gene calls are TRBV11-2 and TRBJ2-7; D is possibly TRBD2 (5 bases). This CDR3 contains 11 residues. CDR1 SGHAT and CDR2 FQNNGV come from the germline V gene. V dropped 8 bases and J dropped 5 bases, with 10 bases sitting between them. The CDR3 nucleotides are TGTGCCAGCCGAGGGTTCCACGAGCAGTACTTC. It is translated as CASRGFHEQYF.

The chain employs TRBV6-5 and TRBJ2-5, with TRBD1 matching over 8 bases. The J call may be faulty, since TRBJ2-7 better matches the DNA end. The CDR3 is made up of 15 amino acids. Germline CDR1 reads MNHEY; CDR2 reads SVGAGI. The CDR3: CASSYYDRGSYEQYF. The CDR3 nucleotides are TGTGCCAGCAGTTACTACGACAGGGGAAGCTACGAGCAGTACTTC.

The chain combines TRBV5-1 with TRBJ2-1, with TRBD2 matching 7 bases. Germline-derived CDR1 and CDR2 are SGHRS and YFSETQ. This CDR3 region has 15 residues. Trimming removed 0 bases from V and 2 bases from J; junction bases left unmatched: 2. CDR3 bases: TGCGCCAGCAGCTTGGCGGGGGGAGCCTACAATGAGCAGTTCTTC. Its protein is CASSLAGGAYNEQFF.

In DNA form, the CDR3 reads TGTGCCAGCAGTGAACGGGGGCCCGGGGAGCTGTTTTTT. This sequence encodes CASSERGPGELFF. The chain carries TRBV6-1 and TRBJ2-2; D is perhaps TRBD1 or TRBD2 (6 bases each). Germline values: CDR1 MNHNS, CDR2 SASEGT. This CDR3 is built from 13 residues. Trimming took off 2 bases at V and 6 bases at J, with 7 bases between the two ends.